Shown below are 10 T cell receptor beta chains from a single sample sequenced in a study of T-cell reconstitution after alpha-beta-depleted transplantation in children. Construction of the TCRbeta library involved unique molecular identifiers. From the PCR reads, TCRdb called clonotypes with MiXCR, one entry per CDR3 protein. Of roughly 570,000 distinct CDR3 sequences listed, 20% to 30% are singletons. The source was PBMCs, collected before TCRalphabeta/CD19-depleted stem cell transplant. These receptor sequences come from a boy in the first two years of life with Wiskott-Aldrich syndrome, due to receive a stem cell transplant.

The CDR3 sequence is CASSLAGQWTQPQHF. The CDR3 DNA follows: TGCGCCAGCAGCTTGGCAGGACAGTGGACGCAGCCCCAGCATTTT. The J gene is TRBJ1-5, the V gene TRBV5-1; tentative D call: TRBD1 (6 bases). The germline V and J ends were trimmed by 0 bases and 7 bases, with 14 bases remaining between them. The CDR3 spans 15 residues. Germline V gene lookup returns CDR1 SGHRS and CDR2 YFSETQ.

Only a few counts were recorded for this clonotype. The chain carries TRBV28 and TRBJ2-1; D remains ambiguous. This CDR3 has 14 amino acids. Between the trimmed V and J ends, which lost 5 bases and 7 bases, there was a span of 15 bases. Germline CDR1 reads MDHEN; CDR2 reads SYDVKM. This CDR3 is CASSPPRPRNEQFF. As DNA, the CDR3 is TGTGCCAGCAGTCCGCCGCGGCCTCGTAATGAGCAGTTCTTC.

The rearrangement uses TRBV2 and TRBJ2-5; 7 nucleotides agree with TRBD2. CDR1 and CDR2 from the germline V gene are SNHLY and FYNNEI. V trimming: 9 bases; J trimming: 2 bases; junction bases outside the gene matches: 9. The CDR3 covers 14 residues. The CDR3 reads CASSWGGRQETQYF. CDR3 bases: TGTGCCAGTTCCTGGGGGGGTCGGCAAGAGACCCAGTACTTC.

This clonotype was detected a few times. The chain links TRBV7-9 to TRBJ1-6; 9 nucleotides match TRBD1. V shed 8 bases, J shed 7 bases, and the junction held 9 bases outside the gene matches. The CDR3 has 15 residues. Germline loops: CDR1 SEHNR, CDR2 FQNEAQ (reference sequence). DNA for the CDR3: TGTGCCAGCTCCTTAAGGGACAGGGAGAATTCACCCCTCCACTTT. Its protein is CASSLRDRENSPLHF. Full variable domain (rest looked up from reference TRBV7-9 and TRBJ1-6): DTGVSQNPRHKITKRGQNVTFRCDPISEHNRLYWYRQTLGQGPEFLTYFQNEAQLEKSRLLSDRFSAERPKGSFSTLEIQRTEQGDSAMYLCASSLRDRENSPLHFGNGTRLTVT.

The chain uses TRBV5-1 and TRBJ2-2, with 7 bases identical to TRBD2. The CDR3 totals 13 residues. Germline V gene data show CDR1 as SGHRS and CDR2 as YFSETQ. Germline trimming cut 7 bases from V and 4 bases from J; bases unmatched to any gene: 4. The CDR3 bases are TGCGCCAGCGGCGGGGGAGTCACCGGGGAGCTGTTTTTT. It translates to CASGGGVTGELFF.

J is TRBJ1-1 and V is TRBV5-1, with a possible D match to TRBD1 (6 bases). The CDR3 covers 14 residues. Germline lookup yields CDR1 SGHRS and CDR2 YFSETQ. Trimming left V 3 bases short and J 4 bases short, with 13 bases between. In DNA form, the CDR3 reads TGCGCCAGCAGCTATCTTACAGGGTCCACTGAAGCTTTCTTT. Residues: CASSYLTGSTEAFF.

This clonotype was observed a few times. CDR3 amino acids: CASSEELTPRAGTQYF. CDR3 in DNA: TGCGCCAGCAGTGAGGAGCTAACCCCTAGGGCGGGGACCCAGTACTTC. The chain couples TRBV10-1 to TRBJ2-5; tentatively, D is TRBD2 (5 bases). Germline CDR1 reads WNHNN; CDR2 reads SYGVQD (reference sequence). The CDR3 covers 16 residues. V was trimmed by 2 bases and J by 7 bases, leaving 20 bases between them.

This clonotype showed up just a few times. V gene TRBV5-1 combines with J gene TRBJ2-1, with D possibly TRBD2 on 5 matching bases. Germline V CDR1 and CDR2: SGHRS, YFSETQ. The CDR3 consists of 11 residues. V dropped 5 bases and J dropped 9 bases, with 9 bases sitting between them. The CDR3 DNA is TGCGCCAGCAGGTCTAGCATTGAGCAGTTCTTC. It encodes CASRSSIEQFF.

This clonotype was found a few times. This chain uses TRBV25-1 with TRBJ2-5, with D hard to call. CDR3 length: 14 amino acids. CDR1 MGHDK and CDR2 SYGVNS come from the germline V gene. V lost 5 bases, J lost 4 bases, and 14 bases lay in between. The CDR3 nucleotides read TGTGCCAGCAGTTCCAAAGTGAGACCAGAGACCCAGTACTTC. It encodes CASSSKVRPETQYF.

This chain uses TRBV6-1 with TRBJ1-2, with 8 bases aligning to TRBD1. The CDR3 length is 15 residues. Germline V gene sequence: CDR1 MNHNS, CDR2 SASEGT. The V gene end was trimmed by 5 bases and the J gene end by 4 bases; junction bases not matched to a gene: 9. The DNA for the CDR3 is TGTGCCAGCAGTAAAACAGGGGGAGTTGGCTATGGCTACACCTTC. It codes for CASSKTGGVGYGYTF.